Described below is a single T cell receptor beta chain sequence and its context. Original processing methods: By means of reference gene primer amplification, nucleated cell counts were estimated. Sequenced by immunoSEQ multiplex PCR; TCRdb stores in-frame clones only, minus some. V, J and clone size are those of that table, while D and trimming were read from the DNA. The top ten clones hold roughly 0.25% of a sample with some 670,000 clones, about 87% of them seen once. The data originate from a study of blood T cell repertoires in COVID-19. CDR3 length equals 16 residues. Trimming cost V 6 bases and J 2 bases; bases outside gene matches: 15. Germline V gives CDR1 SQVTM, CDR2 ANQGSEA.

This chain connects TRBV29-1 to TRBJ1-2, with 7 bases matching TRBD1. Sequencing was done on a sample of peripheral blood. This clonotype originated in a woman under 30 with acute or convalescent COVID-19. The CDR3 loop is CSVGPTWATGNYGYTF. CDR3 DNA: TGCAGCGTCGGACCCACTTGGGCGACAGGGAACTATGGCTACACCTTC.